This entry is about one T cell receptor (beta chain). Its target is not known. Under 350,000 cells per CD8+ T cell subset were flow-sorted in triplicate. CDR1 is MNHNY, CDR2 SVGAGI, per germline (reference sequence). The CDR3 consists of 13 residues. cDNA libraries for TRB were generated by 5' RACE incorporating UMI labels. TCRdb reanalyzed the 5' RACE reads and collapses them to one entry per CDR3 protein, without DNA. This sample contains about 24,000 distinct CDR3 sequences. These data are taken from a study of CXCR3-negative and CXCR3-positive naive CD8 T cells. In the study overall: Approximately 130 million TRB reads in total, about 1.5 +/- 0.3 million per library. The study, taken as a whole, reports: Sequencing showed both naive subsets with comparably high diversity, and memory CD8+ cells much lower.

Specimen: naive CXCR3- CD8+ T cells from blood. Subset noted: CD45RO-CCR7+CD27+CD95- naive CD8+ T cells lacking CXCR3 (TNR3-). The chain has TRBV6-6 and TRBJ1-1; TCRdb's D call, TRBD1, is unchecked because there is no DNA. This TCR came from a human donor in good health. Some clones in this sample may be carry-over from other donors' samples. The CDR3: CASSDSENTEAFF.